This T cell receptor beta chain derives from a study of blood T cell repertoires in COVID-19. Whole-study context: Material from acute and convalescent COVID-19 was sourced from the United States, Italy and Spain.

Germline V gene data show CDR1 as LGHDT and CDR2 as YNNKEL (reference sequence). The trim removed 5 bases at V and 5 bases at J, leaving 2 bases unmatched. The CDR3 is 12 residues long. As processed by the authors: Nucleated cell number was recorded as an estimate derived from reference gene primer amplification. This table comes from immunoSEQ multiplex PCR, and its TCRdb copy is limited to in-frame clones, with some not included. For V, J and clone size, that table is used; D and trimming come from the DNA. The sample has 90,000 to 150,000 clones, less than 80% seen once. Sequenced: peripheral blood. This clonotype was sampled from a man in his forties or fifties with acute or convalescent COVID-19. V is TRBV3-1 (or the pseudogene TRBV3-2) and J is TRBJ1-2; 7 nucleotides match TRBD1. The CDR3 DNA is TGTGCCAGCAGCTGGGACAGATATGGCTACACCTTC. It yields the protein CASSWDRYGYTF.